Listed below are T cell receptor beta chains from one sample, sequenced in a study of Ad26.COV2.S vaccination and SARS-CoV-2 variants. This table comes from immunoSEQ multiplex PCR, and its TCRdb copy is limited to in-frame clones, with some not included. The sample lists around 100,000 clones, roughly 75% occurring once. Sample: peripheral blood, taken after recovery from COVID-19. These receptor sequences come from a human donor who had recovered from COVID-19. Both conserved end residues are part of each CDR3. D genes are given only for firm matches. Clone size is not always given. Where it is, it says once, few, many or a class for expanded clones.

clone_size	d_call	v_call	j_call	cdr3_nt	cdr3_aa
NA	TRBD1	TRBV15	TRBJ1-1	TGTGCCACCAGCAGAGACCCCTCGGGGGGACAGGTGAACACTGAAGCTTTCTTT	CATSRDPSGGQVNTEAFF
NA	NA	TRBV2	TRBJ2-1	TGTGCCAGCAACCCCCTCGGGGCTGTGAATGAGCAGTTCTTC	CASNPLGAVNEQFF
NA	TRBD1	TRBV28	TRBJ1-1	TGTGCCAGCAGTTCGCCGGGGGACAGGGGGCTGGGTACTGAAGCTTTCTTT	CASSSPGDRGLGTEAFF
NA	NA	TRBV6-1	TRBJ2-3	TGTGCCAGCAGTGAAGCGGGATCAGGAGATACGCAGTATTTT	CASSEAGSGDTQYF
NA	NA	TRBV5-6	TRBJ1-3	TGTGCCAGCAGCTTGGGGCTTTGGAGGGCTGGAAACACCATATATTTT	CASSLGLWRAGNTIYF
once	NA	TRBV19	TRBJ1-2	TGTGCCAGTAGTGCACAGGGCGCGAATGGCTACACCTTC	CASSAQGANGYTF
NA	NA	TRBV7-2	TRBJ2-2	TGTGCCAGCAGCTTAGACGGGACACCCGGGGAGCTGTTTTTT	CASSLDGTPGELFF
NA	TRBD2	TRBV30	TRBJ2-3	TGTGCCTGGAGCGACGGGACTAGCTCAGATACGCAGTATTTT	CAWSDGTSSDTQYF
NA	NA	TRBV18	TRBJ1-1	TGTGCCAGCTCACCTATTTTCCAGTTAGGGAACACTGAAGCTTTCTTT	CASSPIFQLGNTEAFF
NA	NA	TRBV30	TRBJ2-5	TGTGCCTGGAGTGGGGGGCGGTTTGAGACCCAGTACTTC	CAWSGGRFETQYF
NA	NA	TRBV6-5	TRBJ2-3	TGTGCCAGCAGTTCTGGGGTTGATACGCAGTATTTT	CASSSGVDTQYF
NA	NA	TRBV4-1	TRBJ2-1	TGCGCCAGCAGCCAAGATAGCTACAGGGTGGATGAGCAGTTCTTC	CASSQDSYRVDEQFF
NA	TRBD1	TRBV28	TRBJ1-2	TGTGCCAGCAGTCCCGGGGGGGGACAGCCGGGCTATGGCTACACCTTC	CASSPGGGQPGYGYTF
NA	NA	TRBV12-3/TRBV12-4	TRBJ1-2	TGTGCCAGCAGTTTATTGACCTATGGCTACACCTTC	CASSLLTYGYTF
once	NA	TRBV2	TRBJ1-6	TGTGCCAGCAGTGACCGACTCTCACCTCCTCCCGGCTCCTATAATTCACCCCTCCACTTT	CASSDRLSPPPGSYNSPLHF
NA	NA	TRBV10-3	TRBJ2-3	TGTGCCATCAGTCGACGGCCAGCAGATACGCAGTATTTT	CAISRRPADTQYF
once	NA	TRBV7-2	TRBJ1-2	TGTGCCAGCAGCTTAGATGGGAGTCGTCAGTCCAACTATGGCTACACCTTC	CASSLDGSRQSNYGYTF
few	NA	TRBV5-4	TRBJ1-6	TGTGCCAGCAGCTTGGACGTCGATAATTCACCCCTCCACTTT	CASSLDVDNSPLHF
NA	TRBD1	TRBV28	TRBJ2-7	TGTGCCAGCAGTCATACAGGGGATACCTACGAGCAGTACTTC	CASSHTGDTYEQYF
NA	NA	TRBV27	TRBJ2-5	TGTGCCAGCAGTTCAAACCAAGAGACCCAGTACTTC	CASSSNQETQYF
few	NA	TRBV12-3/TRBV12-4	TRBJ1-4	TGTGCCAGCAGTTTAGGTGTTGGTGAAAAACTGTTTTTT	CASSLGVGEKLFF
once	NA	TRBV6-4	TRBJ2-1	TGTGCCAGCAGTCCAGGTTTGGCCAACAATGAGCAGTTCTTC	CASSPGLANNEQFF
NA	TRBD1	TRBV3-1/TRBV3-2	TRBJ1-4	TGTGCCAGCAGCCAAGATTCGTCCAGGACAGGGGGCGCCGGGGCTAATGAAAAACTGTTTTTT	CASSQDSSRTGGAGANEKLFF
NA	NA	TRBV7-2	TRBJ2-2	TGTGCCAGCAGCACAGAGGGGTACGGCACCGGGGAGCTGTTTTTT	CASSTEGYGTGELFF
NA	NA	TRBV12-3/TRBV12-4	TRBJ2-3	TGTGCCAGCAGTTACGGGACTCATACGCAGTATTTT	CASSYGTHTQYF
NA	NA	TRBV5-5	TRBJ2-3	TGTGCCAGCAGCTCGGTCAATCTGGGGTTCACAGATACGCAGTATTTT	CASSSVNLGFTDTQYF
NA	NA	TRBV15	TRBJ1-5	TGTGCCACCAGCAGAGATCCCGGAGGAAATCAGCCCCAGCATTTT	CATSRDPGGNQPQHF
NA	NA	TRBV9	TRBJ1-6	TGTGCCAGCAGCGTGACGTTTTATAATTCACCCCTCCACTTT	CASSVTFYNSPLHF
NA	NA	TRBV27	TRBJ2-7	TGTGCCAGCAGTTCCCCCGCAGGGGAGTACGAGCAGTACTTC	CASSSPAGEYEQYF
NA	TRBD1	TRBV6-8	TRBJ1-1	TGTGCCAGCAGGGAACAGGGGGCTGGGGAGACTGAAGCTTTCTTT	CASREQGAGETEAFF
NA	NA	TRBV28	TRBJ1-6	TGTGCCAGCAGTTTCCAACAGGCGCGGTCCTATAATTCACCCCTCCACTTT	CASSFQQARSYNSPLHF
NA	NA	TRBV2	TRBJ2-3	TGTGCCAGCAGTGCCGAAGGGAGAAATACGCAGTATTTT	CASSAEGRNTQYF
NA	TRBD1	TRBV7-9	TRBJ1-1	TGTGCCAGCAGCCTCGGACAGGCCCTGAACACTGAAGCTTTCTTT	CASSLGQALNTEAFF
NA	TRBD2	TRBV6-4	TRBJ2-3	TGTGCCAGCAGTGATGGGCGGGGGGGCCCCCTGGATACGCAGTATTTT	CASSDGRGGPLDTQYF
NA	TRBD1	TRBV6-1	TRBJ2-7	TGTGCCAGCAGTGATCTCTCAGGGGGCGGCTACGAGCAGTACTTC	CASSDLSGGGYEQYF
NA	NA	TRBV5-5	TRBJ2-3	TGTGCCAGCAGCTTTTGGGCAGATACGCAGTATTTT	CASSFWADTQYF